Sequencing of this T cell receptor (beta chain) was carried out in a study of cytomegalovirus exposure and HLA in healthy donors. Study-wide points: Most CMV-associated TCR beta chains were later found to appear HLA-restricted. Data from an earlier analysis indicated that most TCR beta V segments were productive either about 87% or about 30% of the time. The likely explanation for a cluster of highly shared sequence variants was sequencing artifact.

Remarks on this clone: The antigen remains unidentified.

The PCR ran on 60 Vbeta and 13 Jbeta primers. Clones were sequenced by immunoSEQ multiplex PCR, and TCRdb holds only the in-frame ones, with some missing. The data contain around 160,000 clones, 70% to 80% of them singletons. J gave up 5 bases and V 8 bases, and 0 bases lay outside the gene matches. The CDR3 sequence is 11 residues long. CDR1 WNHNN and CDR2 SYGVQD come from the germline V gene (reference sequence). This receptor was identified in a man aged 45-65 years in good health and CMV-seropositive. This chain links TRBV10-1 with TRBJ2-7; TRBD1 matches at 10 bases. The material sequenced was PBMCs. CDR3 residues: CASGTGDEQYF. Here the CDR3 DNA reads TGCGCCAGCGGGACAGGGGACGAGCAGTACTTC.